This entry lists 29 T cell receptor beta chains sequenced from one sample in a study of T cells in Graves' hyperthyroidism and ophthalmopathy. RNA transcripts gave rise to amplified TCR beta CDR3 regions. A set of HTBI primers served as the primers for a first-round RT-PCR of the TCR CDR3. TCRdb re-analysed the multiplex PCR reads in MiXCR, keeping a single row per CDR3 protein. The table shows 300,000 to 500,000 distinct CDR3 sequences, with roughly an eighth occurring only once. Sequencing was done on a sample of blood. The receptor set was obtained from a man in his fifties or sixties with Graves' ophthalmopathy.

This clonotype appeared many times. The chain is built from TRBV5-1 and TRBJ2-3; a weak D match, TRBD2 (5 bases). The CDR3 extends over 15 amino acids. The V end lost 0 bases, the J end lost 3 bases, and 11 bases lay between the germline ends. Germline values: CDR1 SGHRS, CDR2 YFSETQ. The DNA for the CDR3 is TGCGCCAGCAGCTTGGTCGGGATTGCGACAGATACGCAGTATTTT. As protein: CASSLVGIATDTQYF. Full variable domain (remainder filled in from reference TRBV5-1 and TRBJ2-3): KAGVTQTPRYLIKTRGQQVTLSCSPISGHRSVSWYQQTPGQGLQFLFEYFSETQRNKGNFPGRFSGRQFSNSRSEMNVSTLELGDSALYLCASSLVGIATDTQYFGPGTRLTVL.

This clonotype showed up many times. The CDR3 region is CASRRDSFNYGYTF. DNA for the CDR3: TGTGCCAGCAGACGGGACAGTTTTAACTATGGCTACACCTTC. V and J are TRBV11-2 and TRBJ1-2, with 7 bases identical to TRBD1. The V segment lost 6 bases and the J segment 1 base; nucleotides outside the gene matches: 5. CDR1 SGHAT and CDR2 FQNNGV come from the germline V gene. This CDR3 has 14 residues.

This clonotype was seen only a few times. This chain connects TRBV6-2 or TRBV6-3 to TRBJ2-7, with unresolved D. V lost 1 base to trimming and J lost 5 bases, with 3 bases between them. CDR3 length: 11 residues. Germline V CDR1 and CDR2: MNHEY, SVGEGT. CDR3: CASSYWDEQYF. The DNA of the CDR3 is TGTGCCAGCAGTTACTGGGACGAGCAGTACTTC.

This clonotype occurred many times. The chain recombines TRBV18 with TRBJ2-1, with D tentatively TRBD2 (6 bases). The germline V gene encodes CDR1 KGHSH and CDR2 LQKENI. Trimming removed 0 bases at V and 8 bases at J, with 8 bases between. The CDR3 contains 13 residues. Here the CDR3 reads CASSPPEGYEQFF. CDR3 coding DNA: TGTGCCAGCTCACCACCGGAGGGCTATGAGCAGTTCTTC.

The chain is built from TRBV29-1 and TRBJ2-7; 9 nucleotides match TRBD1. From germline, CDR1 is SQVTM and CDR2 ANQGSEA. The V gene end was trimmed by 2 bases and the J gene end by 6 bases; junction bases not matched to a gene: 5. The CDR3 is 13 residues long. The CDR3 DNA reads TGCAGCGTTGAAAGCGGGACAGGGACCGAGCAGTACTTC. Protein sequence: CSVESGTGTEQYF.

This clonotype was observed at least ten times. The chain joins TRBV12-3 or TRBV12-4 to TRBJ2-4; D is uncertain. V lost 0 bases and J lost 4, with 7 bases in between. The CDR3 extends over 14 amino acids. CDR3 in DNA: TGTGCCAGCAGTTTAGCTGGGGTGAAAAACATTCAGTACTTC. It translates to CASSLAGVKNIQYF.

Ten or more counts support this clonotype. The rearrangement uses TRBV6-2 or TRBV6-3 and TRBJ2-3; TRBD1 or TRBD2 may be the D gene (5 bases each). The V gene's germline CDR1 is MNHEY and CDR2 SVGEGT. The CDR3 covers 14 residues. V was shortened by 5 bases and J by 2 bases, with 11 bases between the two germline ends. The DNA of the CDR3 is TGTGCCAGCAGTCGACCCGGGACCACAGATACGCAGTATTTT. Protein sequence: CASSRPGTTDTQYF.

This clonotype appeared many times. V and J are TRBV12-3 or TRBV12-4 and TRBJ2-7; D is undetermined. V was shortened by 2 bases and J by 0 bases, with 8 bases between the two germline ends. This CDR3 comprises 14 residues. The DNA of the CDR3 is TGTGCCAGCAGTTTATACGCGAGCTCCTACGAGCAGTACTTC. Its protein product is CASSLYASSYEQYF.

This clonotype was counted a few times. The rearrangement uses TRBV14 and TRBJ1-6; unclear D gene. The CDR3 covers 16 residues. Trimming pared 0 bases from V and 9 bases from J, leaving 15 bases between. Germline values: CDR1 SGHDN, CDR2 FVKESK. The CDR3 coding sequence is TGTGCCAGCAGCCAAGAAATGGCGGTATTGGGTTCACCCCTCCACTTT. Its protein product is CASSQEMAVLGSPLHF.

This clonotype was detected only a few times. V usage is TRBV19 and J usage is TRBJ2-5, with D maybe TRBD1 (6 bases). From germline, CDR1 is LNHDA and CDR2 SQIVND (reference sequence). Deletions cut 4 bases from V and 4 bases from J, with 13 bases between. CDR3 length: 14 residues. Here the CDR3 reads CASSRGPHGETQYF. CDR3 nucleotide sequence: TGTGCCAGTAGTAGGGGGCCCCACGGAGAGACCCAGTACTTC.

This clonotype occurred a few times. This chain links TRBV18 with TRBJ1-3; weak D call: TRBD1 (5 bases). CDR1 is KGHSH and CDR2 is LQKENI in the germline V gene. V gave up 2 bases and J gave up 1 base, with 21 bases separating them. The CDR3 has 19 amino acids. In DNA form, the CDR3 reads TGTGCCAGCTCACCAATCGGAGTGGGACGTGGGGGATCTGGAAACACCATATATTTT. Its translation is CASSPIGVGRGGSGNTIYF.

This clonotype has just a few counts. The chain uses TRBV19 and TRBJ2-3, with 7 bases that match TRBD2. Looked up from germline, CDR1 is LNHDA and CDR2 is SQIVND (reference sequence). V was pared by 7 bases and J by 4 bases, with 14 bases of the junction left unmatched. CDR3 length: 16 amino acids. CDR3 sequence: CASTPLGRADPDTQYF. The CDR3 bases are TGTGCCAGTACACCGCTAGGGAGGGCCGATCCAGATACGCAGTATTTT.

This clonotype has at least ten counts. V gene TRBV7-6 combines with J gene TRBJ2-1; D tentatively fits TRBD1 or TRBD2 (5 bases each). The V end was cut by 4 bases, the J end by 6 bases, with 16 bases between. The CDR3 is 15 amino acids. CDR1 is SGHVS and CDR2 is FNYEAQ in the germline V gene. In DNA form, the CDR3 reads TGTGCCAGCAGCTCCGGGGCTAGCTATCGCAATGAGCAGTTCTTC. Its translation: CASSSGASYRNEQFF. The whole variable domain, filled in from reference TRBV7-6 and TRBJ2-1, reads GAGVSQSPRYKVTKRGQDVALRCDPISGHVSLYWYRQALGQGPEFLTYFNYEAQQDKSGLPNDRFSAERPEGSISTLTIQRTEQRDSAMYRCASSSGASYRNEQFFGPGTRLTVL.

The table lists this clonotype with a count of one. The chain couples TRBV5-1 to TRBJ2-1; 13 bases line up with TRBD2. The CDR3 is 16 residues long. J lost 8 bases, V lost 0 bases, and 5 bases had no gene match. Germline loops: CDR1 SGHRS, CDR2 YFSETQ. CDR3 sequence: CASSLGGTSGTDEQFF. For the CDR3, the DNA is TGCGCCAGCAGCTTGGGTGGGACTAGCGGGACTGATGAGCAGTTCTTC.

The rearrangement uses TRBV24-1 and TRBJ2-3; TRBD1 aligns across 9 bases. CDR1 is KGHDR and CDR2 is SFDVKD in the germline V gene. V gave up 4 bases and J gave up 2 bases; unmatched junction bases: 3. The CDR3 has 15 residues. CDR3: CATSDRDRVTDTQYF. The CDR3 DNA reads TGTGCCACCAGTGACCGGGACAGGGTCACAGATACGCAGTATTTT.

This clonotype was found a few times. For the CDR3, the DNA is TGCAGCGGCCGGGGGTACCAAGAGACCCAGTACTTC. It encodes CSGRGYQETQYF. V and J are TRBV29-1 and TRBJ2-5; D possibly corresponds to TRBD2 (6 bases). V lost 7 bases and J 0 bases, leaving 9 bases between the germline ends. The CDR3 covers 12 residues. Germline V gene lookup returns CDR1 SQVTM and CDR2 ANQGSEA.

This clonotype was seen ten or more times. The chain combines TRBV11-2 with TRBJ2-2; D gene ambiguous. CDR1 and CDR2 (germline): SGHAT, FQNNGV. Deletions cut 2 bases from V and 3 bases from J, with 19 bases between. The CDR3 consists of 18 residues. The CDR3 DNA sequence: TGTGCCAGCAGCTTACCCATAGACCCCAGCGATCACACCGGGGAGCTGTTTTTT. Its protein product is CASSLPIDPSDHTGELFF. The entire variable domain, with the rest obtained from reference TRBV11-2 and TRBJ2-2, is as follows: EAGVAQSPRYKIIEKRQSVAFWCNPISGHATLYWYQQILGQGPKLLIQFQNNGVVDDSQLPKDRFSAERLKGVDSTLKIQPAKLEDSAVYLCASSLPIDPSDHTGELFFGEGSRLTVL.

The genes are TRBV7-8 and TRBJ1-4; tentative D call: TRBD1 (5 bases). Trimming left V 5 bases short and J 8 bases short, with 12 bases between. The germline V gene has CDR1 SGHVS and CDR2 FQNEAQ. The CDR3 contains 13 residues. The CDR3 is CASSPGHSEKLFF. CDR3 in DNA: TGTGCCAGCAGCCCAGGACATTCAGAAAAACTGTTTTTT. The full variable domain, its missing parts supplied by reference TRBV7-8 and TRBJ1-4, is GAGVSQSPRYKVAKRGQDVALRCDPISGHVSLFWYQQALGQGPEFLTYFQNEAQLDKSGLPSDRFFAERPEGSVSTLKIQRTQQEDSAVYLCASSPGHSEKLFFGSGTQLSVL.

This clonotype has only a few counts. CDR3 region: CASSWGGEKLFF. As DNA, the CDR3 is TGTGCCAGCAGTTGGGGTGGTGAAAAACTGTTTTTT. The chain links TRBV6-1 to TRBJ1-4; D gene unclear. This CDR3 has 12 residues. Trimming removed 5 bases from V and 7 bases from J, with 8 bases in between. CDR1 is MNHNS, CDR2 SASEGT, per germline.

This chain uses TRBV7-9 with TRBJ1-4; 8 bases align to TRBD1. The CDR3 extends over 16 amino acids. Per germline, CDR1 SEHNR and CDR2 FQNEAQ (reference sequence). V lost 5 bases and J lost 0; bases outside the gene matches: 5. CDR3 amino acids: CASSPTGGATNEKLFF. CDR3 DNA sequence: TGTGCCAGCAGCCCAACAGGGGGTGCAACTAATGAAAAACTGTTTTTT.

This clonotype was seen more than once but under ten times. CDR3 DNA: TGTGCCAGCAGTTTTTTTGCGGGAGGCCGCTTCGGGGAGCTGTTTTTT. This sequence encodes CASSFFAGGRFGELFF. The chain is built from TRBV12-3 or TRBV12-4 and TRBJ2-2; 8 positions match TRBD2. The CDR3 spans 16 residues. V was clipped by 3 bases and J by 7 bases; unmatched bases: 10.

The chain employs TRBV10-3 and TRBJ1-4, with TRBD1 matching 7 bases. The CDR3 covers 14 residues. With V trimmed by 10 bases and J by 4 bases, 9 bases remained unmatched. Germline V gives CDR1 ENHRY, CDR2 SYGVKD. The chain's CDR3 is CATQGQASNEKLFF. In DNA form, the CDR3 reads TGTGCCACCCAAGGACAGGCGAGTAATGAAAAACTGTTTTTT.

The gene calls are TRBV6-5 and TRBJ2-1; 11 bases match TRBD2. This CDR3 has 15 amino acids. V lost 0 bases and J lost 13; bases outside the gene matches: 8. Germline values: CDR1 MNHEY, CDR2 SVGAGI. The CDR3 DNA reads as TGTGCCAGCAGTTACTCGATCGATAGCGGGAGGGAACAGTTCTTC. It encodes CASSYSIDSGREQFF.

This clonotype was counted a few times. The chain carries TRBV6-6 and TRBJ2-1; 8 bases match TRBD2. Losses at the gene ends were 2 bases for V and 4 bases for J; bases not matched to a gene: 13. Per germline, CDR1 MNHNY and CDR2 SVGAGI (reference sequence). The CDR3 is made up of 18 amino acids. The CDR3 sequence is CASSYAAPGTRAYNEQFF. In nucleotides, the CDR3 is TGTGCCAGCAGTTACGCTGCCCCCGGGACTAGAGCTTACAATGAGCAGTTCTTC.

To note about this clonotype: A read error may be the cause here, since a much bigger clone is one base away. The CDR3 region has the DNA TGTGCCAGCAGCCAGCGATCCTACAATGAGCAGCTCTTC. Protein: CASSQRSYNEQLF. The chain recombines TRBV2 with TRBJ2-1; D not resolved. The CDR3 sequence is 13 residues long. Looked up from germline, CDR1 is SNHLY and CDR2 is FYNNEI.

As to this clonotype: One end of the junction fails to match germline, which may point to a read error. The genes are TRBV7-9 and TRBJ1-3; D ambiguous. The CDR3 spans 13 residues. The germline V gene encodes CDR1 SEHNR and CDR2 FQNEAQ (reference sequence). The CDR3, as DNA: TGTGCCAGCAGCCTAGCCGGTGGAAACACCATATATTTT. Translated, it gives CASSLAGGNTIYF. The complete variable domain, with remaining parts taken from reference TRBV7-9 and TRBJ1-3, reads DTGVSQNPRHKITKRGQNVTFRCDPISEHNRLYWYRQTLGQGPEFLTYFQNEAQLEKSRLLSDRFSAERPKGSFSTLEIQRTEQGDSAMYLCASSLAGGNTIYFGEGSWLTVV.

This clonotype was counted at least ten times. The chain is built from TRBV5-1 and TRBJ1-1, with 8 bases lining up with TRBD1. Germline V lookup: CDR1 SGHRS, CDR2 YFSETQ. V was pared by 3 bases and J by 0 bases, with 7 bases of the junction left unmatched. CDR3 size: 16 residues. The CDR3 reads CASSSRDRLMNTEAFF. The CDR3 bases are TGCGCCAGCAGCTCCCGGGACAGGCTCATGAACACTGAAGCTTTCTTT.

This clonotype was found once. The genes are TRBV19 and TRBJ1-5; 7 nucleotides align to TRBD1. The germline V gene encodes CDR1 LNHDA and CDR2 SQIVND (reference sequence). V lost 4 bases, J lost 3 bases, and 6 bases stayed unmatched. The CDR3 has 15 amino acids. The CDR3 DNA reads TGTGCCAGTAGTAAAGGCGGGACAGCCAATCAGCCCCAGCATTTT. Translation gives CASSKGGTANQPQHF. The full variable domain, in which reference TRBV19 and TRBJ1-5 provide the parts outside the CDR3, is DGGITQSPKYLFRKEGQNVTLSCEQNLNHDAMYWYRQDPGQGLRLIYYSQIVNDFQKGDIAEGYSVSREKKESFPLTVTSAQKNPTAFYLCASSKGGTANQPQHFGDGTRLSIL.

This clonotype was observed at least ten times. The chain employs TRBV2 and TRBJ2-3; D is uncertain. This CDR3 spans 12 amino acids. Germline V gives CDR1 SNHLY, CDR2 FYNNEI. The V end was cut by 3 bases, the J end by 4 bases, with 5 bases between. DNA for the CDR3: TGTGCCAGCAGTGACGGGTCAGATACGCAGTATTTT. As protein: CASSDGSDTQYF.